Many counts were recorded for the clone carrying this T cell receptor beta chain. The antigen remains unidentified. The entry originates in a study of regulatory T cells in long-lasting Graves disease. Whole-study results and caveats: Persistent Graves' patients showed less TCR diversity than newly diagnosed ones. It was in persistent disease that TRBV28, TRBJ1-2 and TRBJ2-5 were favored.

Time point described: persistent/refractory GD, antithyroid drugs over 5 years with positive TRAb. Isolated PBMC RNA provided the starting material for the TCR library. Diagnoses of Graves' disease were made by American Thyroid Association guidelines. HTBI primers from iRepertoire and Arm-PCR of CDR3 regions yielded the TCR beta libraries. TCRdb used MiXCR to reprocess the multiplex PCR reads, holding one entry per CDR3 protein. The repertoire holds a few hundred thousand distinct CDR3 sequences, with roughly a quarter as singletons. Germline loops: CDR1 SGHAT, CDR2 FQNNGV. The CDR3 has 15 residues. V lost 3 bases to trimming and J lost 5 bases, with 13 bases between them.

This TCR came from a female donor with Graves disease. The rearrangement links TRBV11-2 to TRBJ2-2; perhaps TRBD2 as D (5 bases). The sample consisted of peripheral blood mononuclear cells (PBMCs), taken when the disease was refractory, from a patient treated with antithyroid drugs. The CDR3: CASSFRGEWTGELFF. DNA of the CDR3: TGTGCCAGCAGCTTTCGGGGAGAGTGGACCGGGGAGCTGTTTTTT.